This T cell receptor (beta chain) was sequenced during a study of T cells expressing NK-cell markers (dated by TCRdb to between 2020 and 2021). With regard to the full study: Fewer than ten donors provided sorted CD3+CD56+NKG2C+, CD3+CD56+NKG2C- and CD3+CD56-NKG2C+ T-cell subsets, whose TCR beta-chain repertoires were profiled. All eight donors whose samples were sequenced were randomly selected healthy volunteers, three of them men and five women. Most of the eight sequenced donors were HCMV-seropositive and one was HCMV-seronegative. Illumina HiSeq 2000/2500, MiSeq or NextSeq was used to sequence libraries as 2 x 150 bp reads.

To determine HCMV serostatus, a commercial ELISA kit was used to detect HCMV-specific IgG in serum. Ficoll density gradient centrifugation was used to isolate peripheral blood mononuclear cells from blood. Sequencing took place on an Illumina HiSeq 2000. TCR beta cDNA libraries were prepared using 5'RACE template switching, which introduced a universal primer site and unique molecular identifiers. cDNA synthesis was primed from the TCR beta constant segment and was followed by two successive PCR amplification steps. In the authors' own workflow: MIGEC handled demultiplexing of the reads and grouping by UMI, while MiTCR was used to assemble and quantify clonotypes. To exclude erroneous sequences, only TCR cDNA sequences supported by at least two reads were retained. The tcR package was used for downstream repertoire analysis, and clonotypes were matched between fractions using CDR3 nucleotide sequence together with V segment. VDJmatch was used to annotate antigen specificity against VDJdb, with one amino acid substitution in CDR3 allowed. The reads, reprocessed by TCRdb, yield one row per CDR3 protein sequence and no DNA. These V and J calls rely on TCRdb rather than the paper's analysis. The table kept for this sample lists about 260,000 distinct CDR3 sequences. The ten largest clones take up 0.39% of the sample.

On this clonotype: Its specific antigen is unknown.

The full study reports these points: It remained unclear whether the expanded NKG2C-expressing T cell clones were specific for HCMV antigens. Those dominant clonotypes were again the most abundant among CD3+CD56-NKG2C+ cells in a few donors, at about 25-65%. In several donors, the dominant CD3+CD56+NKG2C+ clonotypes were found to rank among the top 10 CD8+ clonotypes and to make up roughly 1.0-7.0% of CD8+ T cells.

The CDR3, from cysteine to phenylalanine, totals 15 residues. Only the protein is available. According to the germline V gene, CDR1 reads SQVTM and CDR2 reads ANQGSEA. The origin of this receptor is a man younger than 35 in good health. Donor details come from another sample of the same person, matched by shared clones. Sequencing input: blood T cells: a sorted CD56 or NKG2C T cell subset, CD4+ or CD8+ T cells, or bulk PBMC T cells (not recorded which). The sequence joins TRBV29-1 to TRBJ2-1; there is no DNA to check the TCRdb D call of TRBD2. The CDR3 region has the sequence CSAPKLAGPYNEQFF.